A single sample gave rise to the 27 T cell receptor beta chains below, sequenced in a study of shared clonotypes between healthy human individuals. Measured with immunoSEQ multiplex PCR; TCRdb has only the in-frame clones, and not every one. Of 2 million to 2.5 million clones listed, 90% to 95% are singletons. Source material: naive CD4+ T cells sorted from blood. Subset indicated: CD45RA+ positively selected. All receptors come from a man aged 18 to 29 in good health.

This clone was recorded only once. This sample includes further DNA sequences coding for the same CDR3. The chain recombines TRBV18 with TRBJ2-3; the D is unclear. The CDR3 has 13 amino acids. Trimming left V 0 bases short and J 3 bases short, with 4 bases between. Germline lookup yields CDR1 KGHSH and CDR2 LQKENI. The CDR3 here is CASSPPITDTQYF. The CDR3 nucleotides are TGTGCCAGCTCACCACCGATTACAGATACGCAGTATTTT. The full variable domain, in which reference TRBV18 and TRBJ2-3 provide the parts outside the CDR3, is NAGVMQNPRHLVRRRGQEARLRCSPMKGHSHVYWYRQLPEEGLKFMVYLQKENIIDESGMPKERFSAEFPKEGPSILRIQQVVRGDSAAYFCASSPPITDTQYFGPGTRLTVL.

This chain connects TRBV9 to TRBJ2-6, with D perhaps given as TRBD1 or TRBD2 (5 bases each). The CDR3 is 14 amino acids. The V gene's germline CDR1 is SGDLS and CDR2 YYNGEE. Trimming stripped 7 bases from V and 1 base from J, with 9 bases between. The CDR3 region is CASQWGSGANVLTF. CDR3 bases: TGTGCCAGCCAATGGGGGTCTGGGGCCAACGTCCTGACTTTC.

J is TRBJ2-3 and V is TRBV2; no definite D call. This CDR3 contains 14 residues. V lost 6 bases and J lost 2, with 12 bases in between. Germline V gives CDR1 SNHLY, CDR2 FYNNEI. The CDR3, as DNA: TGTGCCAGCAGCCTCCTTTTCGACACAGATACGCAGTATTTT. Protein sequence: CASSLLFDTDTQYF.

This clone was detected only a few times. The chain is built from TRBV6-5 and TRBJ2-7; D perhaps matches TRBD2 (6 bases). Germline assignment: CDR1 MNHEY and CDR2 SVGAGI. Deletions cut 6 bases from V and 5 bases from J, with 17 bases between. The CDR3 runs to 14 residues. The CDR3 DNA reads as TGTGCCAGCAGGCGCGGGATAGGAGGGCACGAGCAGTACTTC. It yields the protein CASRRGIGGHEQYF.

The J gene is TRBJ2-3, the V gene TRBV9; D gene unclear. The CDR3 spans 15 residues. The germline gives CDR1 SGDLS, CDR2 YYNGEE. Trimming shortened V by 4 bases and J by 1 base, and 13 bases separated the two germline ends. CDR3 bases: TGTGCCAGCAGCCCTTGGTCCTGGGGCACAGATACGCAGTATTTT. Translated, it gives CASSPWSWGTDTQYF. Variable domain in full (rest from reference TRBV9 and TRBJ2-3): DSGVTQTPKHLITATGQRVTLRCSPRSGDLSVYWYQQSLDQGLQFLIQYYNGEERAKGNILERFSAQQFPDLHSELNLSSLELGDSALYFCASSPWSWGTDTQYFGPGTRLTVL.

V gene TRBV5-1 combines with J gene TRBJ2-1; D call uncertain. Trimming cost V 5 bases and J 6 bases, with 12 bases left between them. This CDR3 has 13 amino acids. CDR1 is SGHRS, CDR2 YFSETQ, per germline. This chain's CDR3 is CASSGSQVNEQFF. In nucleotides, the CDR3 is TGCGCCAGCAGTGGCTCGCAGGTCAATGAGCAGTTCTTC.

The rearrangement uses TRBV12-5 and TRBJ1-5, with D perhaps matching TRBD1 (5 bases). The germline gives CDR1 LGHNT, CDR2 FRNRAP. CDR3 length: 14 amino acids. Trimming took off 8 bases at V and 4 bases at J, with 15 bases between the two ends. CDR3 nucleotides: TGTGCTAGTAGTTCCATGGGGGGGAATCAGCCCCAGCATTTT. Protein: CASSSMGGNQPQHF.

This chain joins TRBV7-9 and TRBJ1-6; 8 bases fit TRBD1. Trimming cost V 5 bases and J 8 bases; bases outside gene matches: 14. CDR1 and CDR2 from the germline V gene are SEHNR and FQNEAQ (reference sequence). The CDR3 length is 17 residues. The CDR3 loop reads CASSDDRGGVIYSPLHF. CDR3 coding DNA: TGTGCCAGCAGCGATGACAGGGGAGGTGTTATTTATTCACCCCTCCACTTT.

A word on this clone: The sample has other DNA sequences that encode this CDR3 too. V is TRBV7-3 and J is TRBJ1-1; D not certain. The CDR3 sequence is 13 residues long. CDR1 and CDR2 (germline): SGHTA, FQGTGA. Trimming pared 1 base from V and 4 bases from J, leaving 7 bases between. The CDR3 is CASSLREGTEAFF. The CDR3 DNA follows: TGTGCCAGCAGCTTAAGAGAGGGCACTGAAGCTTTCTTT.

The V call is TRBV7-2, the J call TRBJ1-5, with D unclear. V was pared by 5 bases and J by 6 bases, with 14 bases between. From germline, CDR1 is SGHTA and CDR2 FQGNSA. The CDR3 is made up of 14 amino acids. CDR3 in amino acids: CASSPEPGTQPQHF. As DNA, the CDR3 is TGTGCCAGCAGCCCAGAACCGGGAACTCAGCCCCAGCATTTT.

Turning to this clone: This sample also contains other DNA sequences that code for the same CDR3. The chain employs TRBV29-1 and TRBJ2-3; the match to TRBD1 covers 8 bases. The CDR3 sequence is 15 residues long. With V trimmed by 6 bases and J by 3 bases, 11 bases remained unmatched. Germline V CDR1 and CDR2: SQVTM, ANQGSEA. The CDR3 nucleotides read TGCAGCGTCGCTCCCGGGACAGGAGCGACAGATACGCAGTATTTT. Encoded protein: CSVAPGTGATDTQYF.

This chain links TRBV6-5 with TRBJ1-2, with D possibly matching TRBD1 (5 bases). Trimming shortened V by 8 bases and J by 5 bases, and 15 bases separated the two germline ends. The CDR3 has 13 amino acids. From germline, CDR1 is MNHEY and CDR2 SVGAGI. CDR3 loop: CASLERDGYGYTF. Here the CDR3 DNA reads TGTGCCAGCCTTGAAAGGGACGGGTATGGCTACACCTTC.

This chain uses TRBV28 with TRBJ2-1, with D possibly matching TRBD2 (6 bases). Between the trimmed V and J ends, which lost 6 bases and 0 bases, there was a span of 18 bases. The CDR3 consists of 17 residues. Germline CDR1 MDHEN, CDR2 SYDVKM. Here the CDR3 reads CASRLKTGLLSYNEQFF. CDR3 sequence (DNA): TGTGCCAGCAGACTTAAAACGGGACTTCTCTCCTACAATGAGCAGTTCTTC.

The chain uses TRBV4-3 and TRBJ2-7; TRBD2 might be the D (6 bases). The V end was cut by 1 base, the J end by 4 bases, with 8 bases between. CDR3 length: 13 residues. CDR1 LGHNA and CDR2 YSLEER come from the germline V gene. CDR3 sequence: CASSQGSGYEQYF. The CDR3, as DNA: TGCGCCAGCAGCCAAGGGAGCGGGTACGAGCAGTACTTC.

V and J are TRBV29-1 and TRBJ1-6; TRBD1 matches at 7 bases. CDR1 is SQVTM, CDR2 ANQGSEA, per germline. Germline trimming cut 6 bases from V and 3 bases from J; bases unmatched to any gene: 2. The CDR3 loop spans 13 amino acids. The CDR3, as DNA: TGCAGCGTCCGGGACAGCTATAATTCACCCCTCCACTTT. As protein: CSVRDSYNSPLHF.

This clone showed up just once. The genes are TRBV30 and TRBJ2-7, with a weak D call TRBD1 (5 bases). Per the germline V gene, CDR1 is GTSNPN and CDR2 is SVGIG (reference sequence). Trimming removed 4 bases from V and 5 bases from J, with 9 bases in between. This CDR3 has 11 residues. DNA of the CDR3: TGTGCCTGGACCCAGGGTCACGAGCAGTACTTC. This codes for CAWTQGHEQYF.

This clone was detected only a few times. This sequence joins TRBV6-1 and TRBJ1-5; 8 nucleotides line up with TRBD1. V lost 6 bases to trimming and J lost 0 bases; unmatched junction nucleotides: 4. There are 15 residues in the CDR3. Per the germline V gene, CDR1 is MNHNS and CDR2 is SASEGT. This CDR3 is CASRLTGDSNQPQHF. In nucleotides, the CDR3 is TGTGCCAGCAGGCTGACAGGGGATAGCAATCAGCCCCAGCATTTT.

The chain combines TRBV18 with TRBJ2-7; weak D call: TRBD1 (5 bases). Germline V gene lookup returns CDR1 KGHSH and CDR2 LQKENI. Between the trimmed V and J ends, which lost 1 base and 6 bases, there was a span of 7 bases. This CDR3 contains 12 residues. The CDR3 here is CASSPLTGEQYF. Here the CDR3 DNA reads TGTGCCAGCTCACCACTCACAGGCGAGCAGTACTTC. The entire variable domain, with the rest obtained from reference TRBV18 and TRBJ2-7, is as follows: NAGVMQNPRHLVRRRGQEARLRCSPMKGHSHVYWYRQLPEEGLKFMVYLQKENIIDESGMPKERFSAEFPKEGPSILRIQQVVRGDSAAYFCASSPLTGEQYFGPGTRLTVT.

V usage is TRBV4-1 and J usage is TRBJ2-7; 7 bases map to TRBD1. Germline values: CDR1 MGHRA, CDR2 YSYEKL. The V segment lost 0 bases and the J segment 0 bases; nucleotides outside the gene matches: 5. There are 16 residues in the CDR3. The CDR3 DNA reads as TGCGCCAGCAGCCAAGAACTCCGGGACAGCTCCTACGAGCAGTACTTC. As protein: CASSQELRDSSYEQYF.

This chain links TRBV6-5 with TRBJ1-6; TRBD1 matches at 7 bases. Trimming cost V 8 bases and J 6 bases; bases outside gene matches: 7. CDR1 is MNHEY and CDR2 is SVGAGI in the germline V gene. CDR3 length equals 14 residues. The DNA for the CDR3 is TGTGCCAGCGGCAGAGGACAGGTTAATTCACCCCTCCACTTT. Its protein is CASGRGQVNSPLHF.

The rearrangement uses TRBV6-5 and TRBJ1-5; D is unresolved. V dropped 5 bases and J dropped 4 bases, with 9 bases sitting between them. This CDR3 has 13 amino acids. Per germline, CDR1 MNHEY and CDR2 SVGAGI. The CDR3 protein is CASSRRINQPQHF. CDR3 sequence (DNA): TGTGCCAGCAGTCGCCGTATTAATCAGCCCCAGCATTTT.

The J gene is TRBJ2-5, the V gene TRBV14; D uncertain. This CDR3 region has 15 residues. The V end was cut by 6 bases, the J end by 3 bases, with 17 bases between. From germline, CDR1 is SGHDN and CDR2 FVKESK. CDR3 sequence: CASSWGKDPKETQYF. The CDR3 DNA reads TGTGCCAGCAGTTGGGGAAAGGACCCAAAAGAGACCCAGTACTTC.

The chain has TRBV7-9 and TRBJ2-1; D is possibly TRBD2 (6 bases). This CDR3 spans 12 amino acids. V lost 3 bases to trimming and J lost 9 bases, with 9 bases between them. Germline CDR1 SEHNR, CDR2 FQNEAQ (reference sequence). The CDR3, as DNA: TGTGCCAGCAGCTTTAGCGGAACTGAGCAGTTCTTC. It yields the protein CASSFSGTEQFF.

The CDR3 reads CASSLGAIEGNTIYF. The CDR3 DNA is TGCGCCAGCAGCTTGGGCGCCATCGAGGGTAACACCATATATTTT. The rearrangement links TRBV5-1 to TRBJ1-3; D uncertain. The CDR3 runs to 15 residues. Germline V gene sequence: CDR1 SGHRS, CDR2 YFSETQ. Trimming took 0 bases from V and 7 from J, leaving 14 bases between them. The full variable domain, with the rest looked up from reference TRBV5-1 and TRBJ1-3, is KAGVTQTPRYLIKTRGQQVTLSCSPISGHRSVSWYQQTPGQGLQFLFEYFSETQRNKGNFPGRFSGRQFSNSRSEMNVSTLELGDSALYLCASSLGAIEGNTIYFGEGSWLTVV.

The chain joins TRBV10-3 to TRBJ2-2, with D perhaps TRBD1 or TRBD2 (5 bases each). Germline lookup yields CDR1 ENHRY and CDR2 SYGVKD. CDR3 length: 15 residues. V lost 3 bases to trimming and J lost 1 base, with 9 bases between them. CDR3 DNA sequence: TGTGCCATCAGTGAACGGGGCTTGAACACCGGGGAGCTGTTTTTT. This gives the protein CAISERGLNTGELFF.

The rearrangement uses TRBV27 and TRBJ1-1, with D possibly TRBD1 on 6 matching bases. Germline V gene sequence: CDR1 MNHEY, CDR2 SMNVEV (reference sequence). This CDR3 is built from 15 residues. Trimming left V 6 bases short and J 7 bases short, with 21 bases between. The CDR3: CASRLQGGTAGEAFF. CDR3 in DNA: TGTGCCAGCAGACTACAGGGAGGGACTGCCGGTGAAGCTTTCTTT.

The chain recombines TRBV5-1 with TRBJ2-1; 8 bases match TRBD1. V was pared by 4 bases and J by 6 bases, with 12 bases of the junction left unmatched. The germline CDR1 and CDR2 sequences are SGHRS and YFSETQ. CDR3 length equals 16 residues. The CDR3 nucleotides read TGCGCCAGCAGCACCACAGGGGGGACACCACTCAATGAGCAGTTCTTC. Its translation: CASSTTGGTPLNEQFF.